A single sample gave rise to the 27 T cell receptor beta chains below, sequenced in a study of blood T cells in healthy people across ages. Through a sample-barcoded 5' primer and a J-beta primer mix, a second PCR was run for about 6 to 12 cycles. TCRdb itself ran the 5' RACE reads through MiXCR, one entry per CDR3 protein. The repertoire has 1.5 million to 2 million distinct CDR3 sequences, about 35% of them found once; the top ten carry approximately 10%. Sequencing was performed on blood. The receptors come from a woman in her 30s in good health.

This clonotype was detected only a few times. The chain has TRBV4-1 and TRBJ2-7; either TRBD1 or TRBD2 may fit D (5 bases each). CDR3 length: 23 amino acids. Trimming removed 1 base at V and 2 bases at J, with 36 bases between. The germline gives CDR1 MGHRA, CDR2 YSYEKL. This CDR3 reads CASSQVRLASNLRPGRNPYEQYF. As DNA, the CDR3 is TGCGCCAGCAGCCAAGTCCGTTTGGCTTCAAATCTGCGACCGGGACGGAACCCCTACGAGCAGTACTTC.

The sample holds many counts of this clonotype. The chain has TRBV7-6 and TRBJ2-7, with 8 bases matching TRBD1. Per germline, CDR1 SGHVS and CDR2 FNYEAQ. The V gene end was trimmed by 5 bases and the J gene end by 0 bases; junction bases not matched to a gene: 6. The CDR3 length is 15 residues. CDR3 region: CASSQGQVLSYEQYF. The CDR3 DNA reads as TGTGCCAGCAGCCAGGGACAGGTACTCTCCTACGAGCAGTACTTC.

This clonotype occurred many times. This sequence joins TRBV29-1 and TRBJ2-5, with D perhaps TRBD2 (5 bases). Per the germline V gene, CDR1 is SQVTM and CDR2 is ANQGSEA. The CDR3 contains 15 residues. The DNA for the CDR3 is TGCAGTGCTATCGAGGGCCACCAGACTCAAGAGACCCAGTACTTC. Translation gives CSAIEGHQTQETQYF.

This clonotype was observed a few times. The genes are TRBV9 and TRBJ2-1; TRBD2 aligns across 15 bases. The germline gives CDR1 SGDLS, CDR2 YYNGEE. This CDR3 spans 18 amino acids. Losses at the gene ends were 3 bases for V and 5 bases for J; bases not matched to a gene: 9. This CDR3 is CASSARTSGREGHNEQFF. As DNA, the CDR3 is TGTGCCAGCAGCGCCCGGACTAGCGGGAGGGAGGGGCACAATGAGCAGTTCTTC.

The rearrangement links TRBV12-3 or TRBV12-4 to TRBJ1-2, with no clear D. The CDR3 covers 14 residues. V lost 5 bases, J lost 0 bases, and 10 bases lay in between. The CDR3 nucleotides read TGTGCCAGCAGTCGGTCCGGATCTAACTATGGCTACACCTTC. Translating gives CASSRSGSNYGYTF.

This chain joins TRBV6-6 and TRBJ2-7, with D perhaps given as TRBD1 or TRBD2 (5 bases each). The CDR3 covers 14 residues. With 5 bases removed from V and 7 bases from J, the gap between germline ends came to 18 bases. Germline loops: CDR1 MNHNY, CDR2 SVGAGI (reference sequence). The CDR3 DNA reads TGTGCCAGCAGTCCCGGGACCCTCAGGGAGGAGCAGTACTTC. This sequence encodes CASSPGTLREEQYF.

Here the CDR3 reads CASSLRYIGELFF. The CDR3, as DNA: TGTGCCAGCAGTCTCCGATATATCGGGGAGCTGTTTTTT. The J gene is TRBJ2-2, the V gene TRBV6-6, with D hard to call. The CDR3 has 13 residues. Per the germline V gene, CDR1 is MNHNY and CDR2 is SVGAGI (reference sequence). V was cut by 5 bases and J by 7 bases, with 11 bases left in between.

On this clonotype: Possible read error: a much larger clone is one base away. V gene TRBV2 combines with J gene TRBJ2-1, with a possible D match to TRBD1 (5 bases). This CDR3 has 14 residues. Germline CDR1 SNHLY, CDR2 FYNNEI. Trimming left V 8 bases short and J 10 bases short, with 21 bases between. CDR3 sequence: CASSQGPNLSEQFF. Written as DNA, the CDR3 is TGTGCCAGCTCTCAGGGCCCCAACCTTAGCGAGCAGTTCTTC. Complete variable domain (other parts from reference TRBV2 and TRBJ2-1): EPEVTQTPSHQVTQMGQEVILRCVPISNHLYFYWYRQILGQKVEFLVSFYNNEISEKSEIFDDQFSVERPDGSNFTLKIRSTKLEDSAMYFCASSQGPNLSEQFFGPGTRLTVL.

V is TRBV12-3 or TRBV12-4 and J is TRBJ2-1; D is uncertain. Trimming took 6 bases from V and 9 from J, leaving 9 bases between them. The CDR3 is 11 residues long. The CDR3 DNA is TGTGCCAGCAGAATCAAGACTGAGCAGTTCTTC. Translation gives CASRIKTEQFF.

Details on this clonotype: An end of the junction differs from the germline gene, which may be a read error. The V and J genes are TRBV30 and TRBJ1-1, with D unclear. This CDR3 comprises 13 residues. Per the germline V gene, CDR1 is GTSNPN and CDR2 is SVGIG (reference sequence). The CDR3 nucleotides are TGTGCCTGGAGTGTAGTGGTGAACGCTGAAGCTTTCTTT. Protein product: CAWSVVVNAEAFF. Supplemented by reference TRBV30 and TRBJ1-1, the full variable domain reads SQTIHQWPATLVQPVGSPLSLECTVEGTSNPNLYWYRQAAGRGLQLLFYSVGIGQISSEVPQNLSASRPQDRQFILSSKKLLLSDSGFYLCAWSVVVNAEAFFGQGTRLTVV.

The J gene is TRBJ2-7, the V gene TRBV6-5; D is unresolved. Per germline, CDR1 MNHEY and CDR2 SVGAGI. The CDR3 runs 12 residues. V lost 4 bases and J 6 bases, leaving 10 bases between the germline ends. CDR3 sequence (DNA): TGTGCCAGCAGTTCTCCGTTGTTCGAGCAGTACTTC. The encoded protein is CASSSPLFEQYF.

The V call is TRBV15, the J call TRBJ1-2; possibly TRBD1 for D (5 bases). The CDR3 is made up of 14 amino acids. Trimming left V 0 bases short and J 5 bases short, with 10 bases between. The germline V gene encodes CDR1 LNHNV and CDR2 YYDKDF (reference sequence). The CDR3 coding sequence is TGTGCCACCAGCAGAGATCTCACAGGATATGGCTACACCTTC. It translates to CATSRDLTGYGYTF.

The chain employs TRBV7-2 and TRBJ2-1; 11 bases are a match to TRBD2. CDR3 length: 15 residues. Germline CDR1 and CDR2: SGHTA and FQGNSA. The V gene end was trimmed by 7 bases and the J gene end by 7 bases; junction bases not matched to a gene: 9. The CDR3 spells CASTYGTSGSNEQFF. CDR3 bases: TGTGCCAGCACATACGGGACTAGCGGCAGTAATGAGCAGTTCTTC.

Comment on this clonotype: It may be a read error: a sequence one base away is much more abundant. The J gene is TRBJ2-1, the V gene TRBV29-1; D remains ambiguous. The CDR3 is 11 residues long. Between the trimmed V and J ends, which lost 1 base and 7 bases, there was a span of 5 bases. Germline loops: CDR1 SQVTM, CDR2 ANQGSEA. CDR3 in amino acids: CSVEAENEQFF. As DNA, the CDR3 is TGCAGCGTTGAAGCCGAGAATGAGCAGTTCTTC.

V gene TRBV20-1 combines with J gene TRBJ1-4; D unclear. The CDR3 has 16 residues. Trimming removed 0 bases from V and 7 bases from J, with 18 bases in between. Per the germline V gene, CDR1 is DFQATT and CDR2 is SNEGSKA (reference sequence). The CDR3 spells CSAREVRPEKGEKLFF. The DNA of the CDR3 is TGCAGTGCTAGAGAAGTTAGACCCGAGAAGGGTGAAAAACTGTTTTTT.

The J gene is TRBJ2-2, the V gene TRBV20-1; 11 bases line up with TRBD2. V trimming: 1 base; J trimming: 7 bases; junction bases outside the gene matches: 5. Looked up from germline, CDR1 is DFQATT and CDR2 is SNEGSKA (reference sequence). The CDR3 covers 15 residues. CDR3 in DNA: TGCAGTGCTAGAGTTAGCGGGGGGGCGGACGGGGAGCTGTTTTTT. Encoded protein: CSARVSGGADGELFF.

This clonotype was detected only a few times. The chain recombines TRBV27 with TRBJ2-7, with D perhaps matching TRBD1 (8 bases). With 6 bases removed from V and 2 bases from J, the gap between germline ends came to 17 bases. In germline, CDR1 is MNHEY, CDR2 SMNVEV (reference sequence). This CDR3 has 15 amino acids. CDR3 sequence reads: CASSRTRGQAYEQYF. The CDR3 bases are TGTGCCAGCAGCAGGACTAGGGGACAGGCCTACGAGCAGTACTTC.

This clonotype was seen ten or more times. This chain joins TRBV4-1 and TRBJ2-7; a possible D gene is TRBD2 (5 bases). V lost 1 base to trimming and J lost 3 bases, with 13 bases between them. Germline V lookup: CDR1 MGHRA, CDR2 YSYEKL. This CDR3 has 15 residues. The CDR3 region is CASSQGRGGLYEQYF. CDR3 in DNA: TGCGCCAGCAGCCAAGGTCGTGGCGGACTCTACGAGCAGTACTTC.

This clonotype was recorded many times. The chain joins TRBV4-1 to TRBJ2-7; 8 bases line up with TRBD1. Germline V gene lookup returns CDR1 MGHRA and CDR2 YSYEKL. The V gene end was trimmed by 1 base and the J gene end by 6 bases; junction bases not matched to a gene: 5. There are 14 residues in the CDR3. CDR3 in DNA: TGCGCCAGCAGCCAAGCGACAGGGGTGAGCGAGCAGTACTTC. It translates to CASSQATGVSEQYF.

The rearrangement links TRBV2 to TRBJ2-5; 14 nucleotides align to TRBD2. V gave up 4 bases and J gave up 11 bases; unmatched junction bases: 21. The CDR3 runs to 19 residues. The V gene's germline CDR1 is SNHLY and CDR2 FYNNEI. The CDR3 spells CASSVSSRGRTSGRREQYF. The CDR3, as DNA: TGTGCCAGCAGTGTCTCTTCGAGGGGGCGGACTAGCGGGAGGAGGGAGCAGTACTTC.

This clonotype was counted ten times or more. The chain has TRBV12-3 or TRBV12-4 and TRBJ2-1, with D possibly TRBD2 on 6 matching bases. There are 12 residues in the CDR3. The V end was cut by 8 bases, the J end by 9 bases, with 14 bases between. For the CDR3, the DNA is TGTGCCAGCGGGGCGGAGGGTGGTGAGCAGTTCTTC. The encoded protein is CASGAEGGEQFF.

This clonotype has just a few counts. The chain is built from TRBV19 and TRBJ2-7; D ambiguous. V lost 0 bases and J 0 bases, leaving 6 bases between the germline ends. The CDR3 sequence is 14 residues long. Germline V CDR1 and CDR2: LNHDA, SQIVND (reference sequence). As DNA, the CDR3 is TGTGCCAGTAGTATAGACGGCTACTCCTACGAGCAGTACTTC. Translation: CASSIDGYSYEQYF.

The chain has TRBV27 and TRBJ2-2, with D maybe TRBD2 (5 bases). The germline gives CDR1 MNHEY, CDR2 SMNVEV (reference sequence). The CDR3 covers 16 residues. V dropped 8 bases and J dropped 0 bases, with 16 bases sitting between them. DNA for the CDR3: TGTGCCAGCCGTCGGCGGCGGGCCCCGAACACCGGGGAGCTGTTTTTT. It yields the protein CASRRRRAPNTGELFF.

The V gene is TRBV20-1, the J gene TRBJ2-4; 13 nucleotides align to TRBD2. V was pared by 4 bases and J by 2 bases, with 5 bases of the junction left unmatched. Germline CDR1 reads DFQATT; CDR2 reads SNEGSKA (reference sequence). This CDR3 contains 16 residues. DNA of the CDR3: TGCAGTGCTACCCTGACTAGCGGGGGGACCAAAAACATTCAGTACTTC. Translating it yields CSATLTSGGTKNIQYF.

This chain uses TRBV12-3 or TRBV12-4 with TRBJ2-3; 9 bases align to TRBD2. V shed 5 bases, J shed 5 bases, and the junction held 8 bases outside the gene matches. This CDR3 region has 15 residues. CDR3 coding DNA: TGTGCCAGCAGTCCATCTAGCGGGAATAAAGATACGCAGTATTTT. Its translation is CASSPSSGNKDTQYF.

This chain connects TRBV6-2 or TRBV6-3 to TRBJ2-5; 7 bases align to TRBD2. V gave up 3 bases and J gave up 1 base; unmatched junction bases: 11. The CDR3 contains 17 residues. Germline V gives CDR1 MNHEY, CDR2 SVGEGT. Written as DNA, the CDR3 is TGTGCCAGCAGTTATGGTGCGGTGGGGGGGGGCCAAGAGACCCAGTACTTC. This codes for CASSYGAVGGGQETQYF.

This clonotype was counted many times. The J gene is TRBJ2-3, the V gene TRBV4-1; D unresolved. Trimming shortened V by 2 bases and J by 0 bases, and 12 bases separated the two germline ends. Germline values: CDR1 MGHRA, CDR2 YSYEKL. This CDR3 comprises 16 residues. The CDR3: CASSQSPEGSTDTQYF. CDR3 in DNA: TGCGCCAGCAGCCAAAGCCCCGAAGGGAGCACAGATACGCAGTATTTT.